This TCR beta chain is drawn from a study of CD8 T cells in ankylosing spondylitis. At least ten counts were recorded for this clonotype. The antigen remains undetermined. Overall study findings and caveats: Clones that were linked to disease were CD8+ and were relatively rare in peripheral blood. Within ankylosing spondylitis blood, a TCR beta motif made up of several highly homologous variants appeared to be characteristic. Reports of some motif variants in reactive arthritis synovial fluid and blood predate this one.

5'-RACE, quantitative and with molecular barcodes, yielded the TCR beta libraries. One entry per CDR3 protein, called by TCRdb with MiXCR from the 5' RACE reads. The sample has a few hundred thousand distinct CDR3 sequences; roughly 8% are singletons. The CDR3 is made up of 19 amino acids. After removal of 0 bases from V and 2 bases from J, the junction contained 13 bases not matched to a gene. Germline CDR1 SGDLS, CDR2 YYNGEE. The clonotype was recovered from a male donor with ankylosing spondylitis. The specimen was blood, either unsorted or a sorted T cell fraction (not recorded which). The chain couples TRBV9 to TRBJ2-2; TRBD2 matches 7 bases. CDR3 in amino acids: CASSVALGGRSSNTGELFF. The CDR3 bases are TGTGCCAGCAGCGTAGCTCTAGGCGGGAGATCCTCTAACACCGGGGAGCTGTTTTTT. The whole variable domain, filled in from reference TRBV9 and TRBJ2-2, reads DSGVTQTPKHLITATGQRVTLRCSPRSGDLSVYWYQQSLDQGLQFLIQYYNGEERAKGNILERFSAQQFPDLHSELNLSSLELGDSALYFCASSVALGGRSSNTGELFFGEGSRLTVL.